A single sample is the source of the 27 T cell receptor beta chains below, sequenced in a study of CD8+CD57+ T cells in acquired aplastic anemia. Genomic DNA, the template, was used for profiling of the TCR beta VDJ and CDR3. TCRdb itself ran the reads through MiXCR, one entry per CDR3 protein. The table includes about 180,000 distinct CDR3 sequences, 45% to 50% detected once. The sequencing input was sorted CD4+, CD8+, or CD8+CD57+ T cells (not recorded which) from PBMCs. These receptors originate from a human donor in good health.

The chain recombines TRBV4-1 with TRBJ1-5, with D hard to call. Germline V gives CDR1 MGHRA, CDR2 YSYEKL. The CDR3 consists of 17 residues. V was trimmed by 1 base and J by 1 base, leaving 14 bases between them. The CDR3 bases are TGCGCCAGCAGCCAAGGGGGTTATGGATTAAGCAATCAGCCCCAGCATTTT. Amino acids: CASSQGGYGLSNQPQHF.

CDR3 DNA: TGCGCCAGCAGCCAGGGACAGGGGACCGACGAGCAGTACTTC. Translated, it gives CASSQGQGTDEQYF. The genes are TRBV5-1 and TRBJ2-7; the match to TRBD1 covers 10 bases. V shed 4 bases, J shed 5 bases, and the junction held 6 bases outside the gene matches. Per the germline V gene, CDR1 is SGHRS and CDR2 is YFSETQ. The CDR3 contains 14 residues.

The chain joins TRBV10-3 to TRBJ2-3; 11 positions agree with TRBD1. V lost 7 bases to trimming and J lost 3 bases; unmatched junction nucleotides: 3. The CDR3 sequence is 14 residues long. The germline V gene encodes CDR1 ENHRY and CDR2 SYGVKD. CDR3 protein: CAITGQGATDTQYF. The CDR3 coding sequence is TGTGCCATCACCGGACAGGGGGCAACAGATACGCAGTATTTT.

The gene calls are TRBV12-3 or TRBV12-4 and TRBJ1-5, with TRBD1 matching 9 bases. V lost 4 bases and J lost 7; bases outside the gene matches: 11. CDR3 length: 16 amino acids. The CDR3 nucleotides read TGTGCCAGCAGTTCCGTAGGGACAGGGAGAGGACAGCCCCAGCATTTT. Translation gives CASSSVGTGRGQPQHF.

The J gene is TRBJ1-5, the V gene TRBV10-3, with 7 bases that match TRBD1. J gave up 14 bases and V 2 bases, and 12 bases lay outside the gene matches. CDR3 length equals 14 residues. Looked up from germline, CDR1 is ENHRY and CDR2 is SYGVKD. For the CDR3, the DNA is TGTGCCATCAGTGAGCGAGGGGGCATCAACAATGAGCATTTT. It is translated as CAISERGGINNEHF.

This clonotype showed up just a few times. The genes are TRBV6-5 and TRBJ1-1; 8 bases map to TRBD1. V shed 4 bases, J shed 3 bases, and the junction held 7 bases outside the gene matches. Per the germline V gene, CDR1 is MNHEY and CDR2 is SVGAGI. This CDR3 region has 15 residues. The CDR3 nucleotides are TGTGCCAGCAGTTTAAACAGGGGGGTGGACACTGAAGCTTTCTTT. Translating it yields CASSLNRGVDTEAFF.

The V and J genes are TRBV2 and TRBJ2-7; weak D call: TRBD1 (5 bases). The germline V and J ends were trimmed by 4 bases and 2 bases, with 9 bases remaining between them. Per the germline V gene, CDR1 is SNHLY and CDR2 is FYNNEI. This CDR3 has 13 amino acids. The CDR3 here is CASSVGPTYEQYF. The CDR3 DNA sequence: TGTGCCAGCAGTGTGGGGCCTACCTACGAGCAGTACTTC.

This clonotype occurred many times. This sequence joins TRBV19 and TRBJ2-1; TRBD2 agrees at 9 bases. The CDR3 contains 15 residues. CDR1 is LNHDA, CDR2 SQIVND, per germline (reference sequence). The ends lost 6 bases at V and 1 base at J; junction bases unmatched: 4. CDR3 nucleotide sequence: TGTGCCAGTAGGACTAGCGGATATTCCTACAATGAGCAGTTCTTC. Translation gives CASRTSGYSYNEQFF.

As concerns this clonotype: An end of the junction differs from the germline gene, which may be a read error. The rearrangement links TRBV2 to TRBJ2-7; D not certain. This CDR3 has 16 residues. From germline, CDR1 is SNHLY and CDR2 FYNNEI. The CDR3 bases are TGTGCCAGCAGTGAAGGGTTGGGTGTAGGCGCCTACGGGCAGTACTTC. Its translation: CASSEGLGVGAYGQYF. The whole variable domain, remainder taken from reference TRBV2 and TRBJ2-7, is EPEVTQTPSHQVTQMGQEVILRCVPISNHLYFYWYRQILGQKVEFLVSFYNNEISEKSEIFDDQFSVERPDGSNFTLKIRSTKLEDSAMYFCASSEGLGVGAYGQYFGPGTRLTVT.

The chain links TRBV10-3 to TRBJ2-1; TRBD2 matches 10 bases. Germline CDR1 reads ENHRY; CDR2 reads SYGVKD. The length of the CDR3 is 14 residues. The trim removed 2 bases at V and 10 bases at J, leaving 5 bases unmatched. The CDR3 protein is CAISEPGLAKEQFF. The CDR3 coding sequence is TGTGCCATCAGTGAGCCGGGACTAGCGAAAGAGCAGTTCTTC.

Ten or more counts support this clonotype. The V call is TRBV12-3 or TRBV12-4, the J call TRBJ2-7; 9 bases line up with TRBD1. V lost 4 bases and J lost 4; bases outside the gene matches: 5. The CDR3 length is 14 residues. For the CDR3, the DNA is TGTGCCAGCAGTTCCACAGGGGGCTTGTACGAGCAGTACTTC. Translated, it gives CASSSTGGLYEQYF.

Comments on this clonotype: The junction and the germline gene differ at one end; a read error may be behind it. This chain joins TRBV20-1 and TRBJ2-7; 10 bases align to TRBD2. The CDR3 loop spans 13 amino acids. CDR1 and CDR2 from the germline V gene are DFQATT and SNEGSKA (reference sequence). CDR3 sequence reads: CSARTGTSVIVNF. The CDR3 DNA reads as TGCAGTGCTCGGACCGGGACTAGCGTTATCGTGAACTTC.

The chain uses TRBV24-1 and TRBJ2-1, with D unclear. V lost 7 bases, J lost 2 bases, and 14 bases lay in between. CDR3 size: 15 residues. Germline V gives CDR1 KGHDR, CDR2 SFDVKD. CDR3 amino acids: CATSEAAGTYNEQFF. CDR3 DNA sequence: TGTGCCACCAGCGAGGCGGCTGGAACCTACAATGAGCAGTTCTTC.

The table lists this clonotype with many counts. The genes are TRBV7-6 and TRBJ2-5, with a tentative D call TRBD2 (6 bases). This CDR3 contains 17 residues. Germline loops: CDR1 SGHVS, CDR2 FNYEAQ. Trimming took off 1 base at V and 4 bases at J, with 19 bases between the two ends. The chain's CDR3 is CASSLGGSGLEGETQYF. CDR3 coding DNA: TGTGCCAGCAGCTTAGGAGGTTCGGGGCTGGAGGGAGAGACCCAGTACTTC. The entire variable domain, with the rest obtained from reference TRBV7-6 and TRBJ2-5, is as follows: GAGVSQSPRYKVTKRGQDVALRCDPISGHVSLYWYRQALGQGPEFLTYFNYEAQQDKSGLPNDRFSAERPEGSISTLTIQRTEQRDSAMYRCASSLGGSGLEGETQYFGPGTRLLVL.

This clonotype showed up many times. The CDR3 DNA reads TGCGCCAGCAGCTTGGCATTGGGACAGGGGTACAATGAGCAGTTCTTC. Its protein product is CASSLALGQGYNEQFF. V usage is TRBV5-1 and J usage is TRBJ2-1; 10 nucleotides align to TRBD1. V lost 0 bases and J lost 4; bases outside the gene matches: 4. CDR1 and CDR2 (germline): SGHRS, YFSETQ. The CDR3 loop spans 16 amino acids.

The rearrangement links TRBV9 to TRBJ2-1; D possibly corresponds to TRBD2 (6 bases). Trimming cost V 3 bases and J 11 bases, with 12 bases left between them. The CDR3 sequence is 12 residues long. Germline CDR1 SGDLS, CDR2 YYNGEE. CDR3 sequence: CASSEDGGQQFF. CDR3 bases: TGTGCCAGCAGCGAAGACGGGGGTCAGCAGTTCTTC.

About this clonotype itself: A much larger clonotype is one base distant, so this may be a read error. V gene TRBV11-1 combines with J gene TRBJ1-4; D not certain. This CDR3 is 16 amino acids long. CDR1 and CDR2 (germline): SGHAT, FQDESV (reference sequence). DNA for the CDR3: TGTGCCAGCAGCTTAGGAGTTGCGGTGGGGAATGAAAGACTGTTTTTT. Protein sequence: CASSLGVAVGNERLFF.

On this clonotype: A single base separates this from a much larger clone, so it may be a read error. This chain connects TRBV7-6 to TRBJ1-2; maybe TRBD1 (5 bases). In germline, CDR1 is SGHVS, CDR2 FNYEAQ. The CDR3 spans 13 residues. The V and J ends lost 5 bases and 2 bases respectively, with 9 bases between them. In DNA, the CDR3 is TGTGCCAGCAGCGCACAGGCAAACTATGGCTACACCTTC. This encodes CASSAQANYGYTF.

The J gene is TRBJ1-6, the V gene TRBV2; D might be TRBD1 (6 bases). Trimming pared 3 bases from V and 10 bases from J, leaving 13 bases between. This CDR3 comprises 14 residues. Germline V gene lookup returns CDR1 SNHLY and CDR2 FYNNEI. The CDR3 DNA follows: TGTGCCAGCAGTGACGGGACACTAAAATCACCCCTCCACTTT. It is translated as CASSDGTLKSPLHF.

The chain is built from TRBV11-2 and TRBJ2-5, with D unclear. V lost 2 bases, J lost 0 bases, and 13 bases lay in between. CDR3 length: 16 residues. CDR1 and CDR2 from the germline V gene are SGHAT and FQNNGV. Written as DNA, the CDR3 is TGTGCCAGCAGCTTATCTCTGGCGACCAACCAAGAGACCCAGTACTTC. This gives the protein CASSLSLATNQETQYF.

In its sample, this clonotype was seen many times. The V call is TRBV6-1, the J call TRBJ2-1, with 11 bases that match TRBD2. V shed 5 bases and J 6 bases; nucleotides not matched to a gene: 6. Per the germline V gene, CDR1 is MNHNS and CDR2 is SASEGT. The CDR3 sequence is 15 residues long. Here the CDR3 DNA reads TGTGCCAGCAGTAGAACCGGGACTAGCGGCAATGAGCAGTTCTTC. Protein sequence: CASSRTGTSGNEQFF.

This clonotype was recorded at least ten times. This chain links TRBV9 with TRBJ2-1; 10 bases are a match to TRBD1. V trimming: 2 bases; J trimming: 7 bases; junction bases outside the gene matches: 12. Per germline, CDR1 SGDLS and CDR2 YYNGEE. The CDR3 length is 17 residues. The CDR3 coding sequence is TGTGCCAGCAGCGTCAGACAGGGGGCGGCTGTGCGGAATGAGCAGTTCTTC. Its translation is CASSVRQGAAVRNEQFF.

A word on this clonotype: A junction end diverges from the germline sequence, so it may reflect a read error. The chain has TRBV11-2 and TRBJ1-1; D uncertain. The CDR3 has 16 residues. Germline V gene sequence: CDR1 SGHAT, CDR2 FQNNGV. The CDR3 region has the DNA TGTGCCAACAGCTTAGACGTGGGAATGGTAGGAACTGAAGCTTTCTTT. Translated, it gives CANSLDVGMVGTEAFF.

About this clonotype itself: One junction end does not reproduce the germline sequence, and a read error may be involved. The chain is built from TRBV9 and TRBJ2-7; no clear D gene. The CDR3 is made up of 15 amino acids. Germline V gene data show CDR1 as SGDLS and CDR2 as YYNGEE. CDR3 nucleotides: TGTGCCAGCAGCGTAAGTCCCTCCTCGATCTACGAACAGTACTTC. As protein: CASSVSPSSIYEQYF.

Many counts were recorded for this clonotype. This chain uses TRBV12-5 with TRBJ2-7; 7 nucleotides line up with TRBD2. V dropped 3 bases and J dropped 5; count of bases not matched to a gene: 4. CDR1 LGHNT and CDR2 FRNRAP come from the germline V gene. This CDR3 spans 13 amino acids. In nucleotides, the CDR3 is TGTGCTAGTGGTTTCGGGACTACCAACGAGCAGTACTTC. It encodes CASGFGTTNEQYF.

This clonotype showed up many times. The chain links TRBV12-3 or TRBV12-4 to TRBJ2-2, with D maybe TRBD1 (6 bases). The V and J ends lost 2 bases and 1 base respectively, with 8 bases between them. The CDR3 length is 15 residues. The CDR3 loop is CASSLRTVNTGELFF. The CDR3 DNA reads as TGTGCCAGCAGTTTACGGACAGTGAACACCGGGGAGCTGTTTTTT.

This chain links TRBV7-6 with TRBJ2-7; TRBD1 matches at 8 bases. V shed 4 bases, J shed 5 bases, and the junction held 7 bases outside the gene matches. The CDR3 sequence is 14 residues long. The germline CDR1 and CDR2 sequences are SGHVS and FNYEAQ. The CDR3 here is CASSSGQEINEQYF. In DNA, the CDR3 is TGTGCCAGCAGCTCGGGACAGGAGATCAACGAGCAGTACTTC.